This entry lists 8 T cell receptor beta chains sequenced from one sample in a study of tumor-infiltrating lymphocytes in primary liver carcinoma (dated by TCRdb to 2017 to 2019). Sequencing relied on an Illumina HiSeq 2500. A constant-region primer and ProtoScript II reverse transcriptase were used to reverse-transcribe TCRbeta-specific cDNA from approximately 450 ng total RNA. TCRbeta libraries were built with three nested multiplex PCR rounds, a slightly modified ARM-PCR procedure. Each of the first two PCR rounds ran for approximately 10 cycles using multiplex TRBV1-TRBV30 forward primers together with a Cbeta reverse primer. TCRdb took the public reads, trimmed them with fastp at Q25, ran MiXCR for clone calling and kept in-frame beta chains. A single entry per CDR3 protein holds the most common genes and DNA from its merged rows. For this sample the table gives fewer than 350,000 distinct CDR3 sequences, of which 60% to 80% were detected only once. The ten largest make up roughly 9% of the sample.

Blood RNA was extracted from unsorted whole blood with TRIzol reagent; germline DNA came from the DNeasy Blood & Tissue kit. The sample was peripheral blood. Receptors were obtained from a man in his forties with primary liver carcinoma and hepatitis B virus infection.

This clonotype occurred a few times. The gene calls are TRBV5-4 and TRBJ2-7; TRBD2 agrees at 13 bases. V trimming: 4 bases; J trimming: 6 bases; junction bases outside the gene matches: 7. The CDR3 covers 15 residues. Germline CDR1 is SGHNT and CDR2 is YYREEE (reference sequence). The CDR3 is CASSRRTSGSGEQYF. CDR3 coding DNA: TGTGCCAGCAGCCGTAGGACTAGCGGGAGTGGCGAGCAGTACTTC.

In its sample, this clonotype was seen many times. The chain has TRBV6-2 or TRBV6-3 and TRBJ2-1; perhaps TRBD2 as D (5 bases). Trimming removed 6 bases at V and 0 bases at J, with 12 bases between. The CDR3 length is 15 residues. Germline-derived CDR1 and CDR2 are MNHEY and SVGEGT. The CDR3 spells CASSRGWSSYNEQFF. DNA of the CDR3: TGTGCCAGCAGCCGCGGGTGGTCCTCCTACAATGAGCAGTTCTTC.

Points on this clonotype: This may be a read error, as it is one base from a much larger clone. V usage is TRBV4-3 and J usage is TRBJ2-3; a possible D gene is TRBD1 (6 bases). The CDR3 totals 16 residues. The germline gives CDR1 LGHNA, CDR2 YSLEER. This CDR3 reads CASSQDMVTGKDTRYF. In DNA form, the CDR3 reads TGCGCCAGCAGCCAAGATATGGTCACAGGGAAGGATACGCGGTATTTT.

A remark on this clonotype: At one end the junction does not follow the germline gene, possibly because of a read error. The V gene is TRBV4-3, the J gene TRBJ2-2; D gene unclear. This CDR3 region has 15 residues. CDR1 and CDR2 (germline): LGHNA, YSLEER. DNA of the CDR3: TGCGCCAACAGCCTTAATATAGGGAATCGCGGGGAGCTGTTTTTT. It is translated as CANSLNIGNRGELFF.

This chain connects TRBV7-9 to TRBJ2-1; 12 bases are shared with TRBD2. With 3 bases clipped from V and 9 bases from J, the junction kept 6 bases outside the gene matches. Germline V CDR1 and CDR2: SEHNR, FQNEAQ (reference sequence). There are 15 residues in the CDR3. The CDR3 DNA reads TGTGCCAGCAGCTTGTTCGCTAGCGGGAGGGTTGAGCAGTTCTTC. This gives the protein CASSLFASGRVEQFF. The full variable domain, rest sourced from reference TRBV7-9 and TRBJ2-1, is DTGVSQNPRHKITKRGQNVTFRCDPISEHNRLYWYRQTLGQGPEFLTYFQNEAQLEKSRLLSDRFSAERPKGSFSTLEIQRTEQGDSAMYLCASSLFASGRVEQFFGPGTRLTVL.

With respect to this clonotype: An end of the junction does not agree with germline; a read error may underlie this. The V and J genes are TRBV11-1 and TRBJ2-3, with TRBD2 identical over 8 bases. Germline V gene lookup returns CDR1 SGHAT and CDR2 FQDESV (reference sequence). The CDR3 runs to 16 residues. This CDR3 is CASSSGGRWSTDTQYF. In DNA form, the CDR3 reads TGTGCTAGCAGCTCTGGCGGGAGGTGGAGCACAGATACGCAGTATTTT. Combining the CDR3 with reference TRBV11-1 and TRBJ2-3 gives the whole variable domain EAEVAQSPRYKITEKSQAVAFWCDPISGHATLYWYRQILGQGPELLVQFQDESVVDDSQLPKDRFSAERLKGVDSTLKIQPAELGDSAMYLCASSSGGRWSTDTQYFGPGTRLTVL.

The V gene is TRBV5-6, the J gene TRBJ2-7; D unresolved. CDR1 is SGHDT, CDR2 YYEEEE, per germline. Trimming left V 2 bases short and J 2 bases short, with 11 bases between. The CDR3 consists of 14 residues. The CDR3 is CASSFNPGAYEQYF. The CDR3 DNA is TGTGCCAGCAGCTTCAACCCTGGGGCCTACGAGCAGTACTTC.

The table lists this clonotype with a few counts. The chain links TRBV6-5 to TRBJ1-6, with 8 bases aligning to TRBD1. The V and J ends lost 2 bases and 0 bases, in that order; junction bases with no gene match: 15. The CDR3 covers 21 residues. Germline CDR1 and CDR2: MNHEY and SVGAGI. The CDR3 DNA reads as TGTGCCAGCAGTTACACGCGTGGTGGACAGGGCCGGAGCTCCTATAATTCACCCCTCCACTTT. This encodes CASSYTRGGQGRSSYNSPLHF.